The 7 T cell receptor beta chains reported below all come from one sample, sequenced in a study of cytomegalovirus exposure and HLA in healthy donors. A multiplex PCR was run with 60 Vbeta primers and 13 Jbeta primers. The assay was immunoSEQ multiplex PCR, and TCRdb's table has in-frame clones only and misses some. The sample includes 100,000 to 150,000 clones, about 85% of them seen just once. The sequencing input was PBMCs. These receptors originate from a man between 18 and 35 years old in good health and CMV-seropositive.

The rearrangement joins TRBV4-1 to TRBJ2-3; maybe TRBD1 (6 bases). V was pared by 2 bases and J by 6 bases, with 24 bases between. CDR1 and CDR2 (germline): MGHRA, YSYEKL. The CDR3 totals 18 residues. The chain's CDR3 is CASSQTNRVGGPSDTQYF. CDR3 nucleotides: TGCGCCAGCAGCCAAACTAACAGGGTTGGGGGCCCCAGTGATACGCAGTATTTT.

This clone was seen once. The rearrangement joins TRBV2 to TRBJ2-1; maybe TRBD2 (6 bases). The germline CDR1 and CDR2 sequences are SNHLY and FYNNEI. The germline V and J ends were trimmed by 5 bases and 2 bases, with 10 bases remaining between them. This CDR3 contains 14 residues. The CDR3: CASSLEGPYNEQFF. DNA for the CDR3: TGTGCCAGCAGTTTGGAGGGCCCCTACAATGAGCAGTTCTTC.

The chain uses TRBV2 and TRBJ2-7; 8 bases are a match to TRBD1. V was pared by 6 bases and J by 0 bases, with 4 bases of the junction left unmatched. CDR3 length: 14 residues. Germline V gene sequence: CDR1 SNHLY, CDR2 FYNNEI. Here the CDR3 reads CASRGQVFSYEQYF. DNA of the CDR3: TGTGCCAGCAGGGGACAGGTTTTCTCCTACGAGCAGTACTTC.

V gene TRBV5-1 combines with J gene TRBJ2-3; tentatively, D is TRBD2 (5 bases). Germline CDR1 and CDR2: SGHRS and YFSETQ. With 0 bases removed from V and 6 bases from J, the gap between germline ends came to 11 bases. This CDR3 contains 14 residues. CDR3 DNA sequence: TGCGCCAGCAGCTTGGGATTGGGAGCTGATACGCAGTATTTT. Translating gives CASSLGLGADTQYF. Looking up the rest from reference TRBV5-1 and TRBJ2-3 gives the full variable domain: KAGVTQTPRYLIKTRGQQVTLSCSPISGHRSVSWYQQTPGQGLQFLFEYFSETQRNKGNFPGRFSGRQFSNSRSEMNVSTLELGDSALYLCASSLGLGADTQYFGPGTRLTVL.

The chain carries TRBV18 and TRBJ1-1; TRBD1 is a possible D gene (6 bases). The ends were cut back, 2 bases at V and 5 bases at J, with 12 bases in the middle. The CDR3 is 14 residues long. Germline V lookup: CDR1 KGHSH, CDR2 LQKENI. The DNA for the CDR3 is TGTGCCAGCTCACCAAGGCGGGGGCGAACTGAAGCTTTCTTT. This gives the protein CASSPRRGRTEAFF.

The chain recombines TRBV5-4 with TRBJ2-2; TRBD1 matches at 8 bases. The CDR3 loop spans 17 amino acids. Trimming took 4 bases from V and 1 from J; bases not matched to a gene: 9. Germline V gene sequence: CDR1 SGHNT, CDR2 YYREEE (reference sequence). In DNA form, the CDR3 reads TGTGCCAGCAGCCGGGGCAGGGGACAGGAGAACACCGGGGAGCTGTTTTTT. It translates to CASSRGRGQENTGELFF.

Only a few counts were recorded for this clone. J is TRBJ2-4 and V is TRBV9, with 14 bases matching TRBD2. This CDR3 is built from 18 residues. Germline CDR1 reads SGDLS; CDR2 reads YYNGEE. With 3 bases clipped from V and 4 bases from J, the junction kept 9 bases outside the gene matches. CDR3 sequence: CASSGGTSGGPEKNIQYF. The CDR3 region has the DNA TGTGCCAGCAGCGGGGGGACTAGCGGGGGCCCGGAGAAAAACATTCAGTACTTC.